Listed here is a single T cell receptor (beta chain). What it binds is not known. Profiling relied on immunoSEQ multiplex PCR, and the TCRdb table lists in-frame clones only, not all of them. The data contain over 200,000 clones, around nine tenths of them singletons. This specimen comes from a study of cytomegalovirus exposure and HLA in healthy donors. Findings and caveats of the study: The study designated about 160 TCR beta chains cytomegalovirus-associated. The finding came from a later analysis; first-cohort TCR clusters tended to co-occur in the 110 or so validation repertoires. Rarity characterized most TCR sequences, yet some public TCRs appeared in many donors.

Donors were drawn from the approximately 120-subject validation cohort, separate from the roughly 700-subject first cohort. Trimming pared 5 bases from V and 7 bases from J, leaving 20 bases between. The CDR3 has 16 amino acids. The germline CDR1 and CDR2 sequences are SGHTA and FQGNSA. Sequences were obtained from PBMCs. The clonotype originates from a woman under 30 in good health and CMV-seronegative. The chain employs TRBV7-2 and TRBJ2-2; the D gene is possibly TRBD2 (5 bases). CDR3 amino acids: CASSPRPRARDGELFF. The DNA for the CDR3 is TGTGCCAGCAGCCCTCGGCCTCGTGCTCGGGACGGGGAGCTGTTTTTT.